This entry describes one T cell receptor (beta chain). No antigen is known for it. The sample originates from a study of blood T cells in healthy people across ages. Study-level background: About one barcoded beta molecule per two T cells was captured by template switching. Study conclusions and caveats: Long-lived donors exceeded aged donors in naive CD4+ cells and diversity.

The CDR3 contains 14 residues. The V end lost 1 base, the J end lost 0 bases, and 9 bases lay between the germline ends. In germline, CDR1 is GTSNPN, CDR2 SVGIG (reference sequence). Sample-barcoded 5' priming and a J-beta primer mix drove a second PCR of about 7 to 11 cycles. Through a template-switch adaptor with 12 random nucleotides, each cDNA molecule received a tag. Each CDR3 protein is one row after TCRdb ran MiXCR on the 5' RACE reads. This sample has more than 550,000 distinct CDR3 sequences; approximately 21% occur once, and the top ten carry under 25%. V is TRBV30 and J is TRBJ1-2, with no clear D. The receptor's source is a man aged 70 or older in good health. Specimen: blood. The CDR3 protein is CAWSGGLANYGYTF. Written as DNA, the CDR3 is TGTGCCTGGAGTGGAGGCTTAGCTAACTATGGCTACACCTTC.